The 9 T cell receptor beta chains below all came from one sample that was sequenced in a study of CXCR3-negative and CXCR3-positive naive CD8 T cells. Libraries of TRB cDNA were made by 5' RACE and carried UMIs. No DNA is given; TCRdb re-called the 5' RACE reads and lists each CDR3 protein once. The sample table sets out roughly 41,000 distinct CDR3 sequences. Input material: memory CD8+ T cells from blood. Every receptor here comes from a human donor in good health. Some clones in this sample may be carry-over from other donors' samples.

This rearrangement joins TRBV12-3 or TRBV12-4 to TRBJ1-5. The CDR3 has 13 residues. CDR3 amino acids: CASSFGLNQPQHF.

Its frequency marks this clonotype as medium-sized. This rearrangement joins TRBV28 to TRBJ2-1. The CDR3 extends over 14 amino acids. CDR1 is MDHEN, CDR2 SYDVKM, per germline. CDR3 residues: CASNPEKTYNEQFF.

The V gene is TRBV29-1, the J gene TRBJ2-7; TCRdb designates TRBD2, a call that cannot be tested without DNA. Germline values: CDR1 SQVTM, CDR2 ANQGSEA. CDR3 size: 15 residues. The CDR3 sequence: CSVPRGVAGASEQYF.

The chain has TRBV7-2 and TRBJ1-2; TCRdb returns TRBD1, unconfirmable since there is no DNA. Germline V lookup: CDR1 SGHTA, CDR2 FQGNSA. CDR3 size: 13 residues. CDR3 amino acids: CASSWDINYGYTF.

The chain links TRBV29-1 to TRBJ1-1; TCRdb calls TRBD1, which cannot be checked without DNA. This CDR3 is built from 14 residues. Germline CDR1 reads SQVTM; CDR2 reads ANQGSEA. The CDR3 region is CSVEWTGRNTEAFF.

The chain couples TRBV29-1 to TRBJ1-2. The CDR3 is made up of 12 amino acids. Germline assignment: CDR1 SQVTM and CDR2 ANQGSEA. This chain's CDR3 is CSVRRVDYGYTF.

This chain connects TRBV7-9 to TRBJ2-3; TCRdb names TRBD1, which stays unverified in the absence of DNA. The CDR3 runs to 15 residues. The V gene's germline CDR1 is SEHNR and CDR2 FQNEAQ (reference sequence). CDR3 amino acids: CASSSRAGDTDTQYF.

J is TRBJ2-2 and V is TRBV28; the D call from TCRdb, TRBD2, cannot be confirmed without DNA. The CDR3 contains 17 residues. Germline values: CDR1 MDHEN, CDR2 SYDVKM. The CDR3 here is CASRTTLAGAYTGELFF.

CDR3 sequence reads: CAISRGRGVDTQYF. The J gene is TRBJ2-3, the V gene TRBV12-3 or TRBV12-4; the D call of TRBD1 rests on TCRdb alone, since no DNA is present to check it. The CDR3 totals 14 residues.